This entry describes one TCR beta chain. Germline V gives CDR1 LNHDA, CDR2 SQIVND (reference sequence). The CDR3 is made up of 14 amino acids. V gave up 5 bases and J gave up 6 bases; unmatched junction bases: 8. Clones were sequenced by immunoSEQ multiplex PCR, and TCRdb holds only the in-frame ones, with some missing. The sample contains about 51,000 clones, around 82% of which appear only once. The data originate from a study of OX40 agonist ivuxolimab in advanced cancers. About the research overall: Patients received ivuxolimab, an agonistic anti-OX40 (CD134) antibody. Patients receiving dose escalation had hepatocellular carcinoma, melanoma, renal cell or head and neck cancer.

The sample here was CD4+ or CD8+ T cells sorted from blood, taken in a trial of the OX40 agonist ivuxolimab. The genes are TRBV19 and TRBJ2-7, with TRBD1 matching over 9 bases. The TCR sequence derives from an adult with an advanced solid tumor such as melanoma, head and neck, liver or kidney cancer. The CDR3 DNA sequence: TGTGCCAGTAGTCGACAGGGGGATTCGGCCGAGCAGTACTTC. It specifies CASSRQGDSAEQYF.